This T cell receptor (beta chain) was profiled in a study of response to subunit inactivated influenza vaccine. Study results and caveats: The study's authors posited that every seasonal influenza vaccination enlists few new T cells.

One entry per CDR3 protein results from TCRdb running MiXCR on the RT-PCR reads. The table shows about 620,000 distinct CDR3 sequences, with approximately 10% occurring only once. For this clonotype: No antigen is known for it. A read error may produce the germline difference seen at one junction end.

The length of the CDR3 is 17 residues. Germline V gene data show CDR1 as SGHDN and CDR2 as FVKESK. This sample comprised PBMCs from blood, obtained on the day of vaccination. This receptor was taken from a man in his fifties or sixties who received an inactivated influenza vaccine. J is TRBJ2-1 and V is TRBV14, with unresolved D. The CDR3 region has the DNA TGTGCCAGCTGCCAAGATGCCGCGCATATCTCCTACAATGAGCAGTTCTTC. Translation: CASCQDAAHISYNEQFF. The full variable domain, its missing parts supplied by reference TRBV14 and TRBJ2-1, is EAGVTQFPSHSVIEKGQTVTLRCDPISGHDNLYWYRRVMGKEIKFLLHFVKESKQDESGMPNNRFLAERTGGTYSTLKVQPAELEDSGVYFCASCQDAAHISYNEQFFGPGTRLTVL.